Below, 11 T cell receptor beta chains from the same sample are listed, as sequenced in a study of blood T cell repertoires in COVID-19. Profiled with immunoSEQ multiplex PCR; TCRdb holds only in-frame clones, not every one. The data show 130,000 to 150,000 clones, 65% to 85% seen once. Sequenced sample: peripheral blood. Every receptor here comes from a man between 60 and 75 years old with active or convalescent COVID-19.

V and J are TRBV13 and TRBJ2-7, with 7 bases lining up with TRBD1. Germline values: CDR1 PRHDT, CDR2 FYEKMQ (reference sequence). The CDR3 is made up of 16 amino acids. Trimming at V came to 3 bases and at J to 5 bases, leaving 13 bases not matched to a gene. CDR3 loop: CASSFYFATGSNEQYF. The CDR3 nucleotides are TGTGCCAGCAGCTTTTACTTTGCGACAGGGTCGAACGAGCAGTACTTC.

The genes are TRBV5-1 and TRBJ2-1; 12 bases line up with TRBD2. CDR3 length: 16 amino acids. Germline values: CDR1 SGHRS, CDR2 YFSETQ. Trimming removed 4 bases from V and 1 base from J; junction bases left unmatched: 3. In nucleotides, the CDR3 is TGCGCCAGCAGCCATGGACTAGCGGGGTCCTACAATGAGCAGTTCTTC. Amino acid sequence: CASSHGLAGSYNEQFF.

The J gene is TRBJ2-1, the V gene TRBV6-5, with 7 bases aligning to TRBD2. The CDR3 runs 14 residues. The junction had 8 bases not matched to a gene; V was cut back by 7 bases and J by 5 bases. CDR1 and CDR2 (germline): MNHEY, SVGAGI. The CDR3 region has the DNA TGTGCCAGCATAAGTAACGGGAGGCACAATGAGCAGTTCTTC. Amino acids: CASISNGRHNEQFF.

The chain recombines TRBV7-3 with TRBJ2-5, with TRBD2 identical over 7 bases. Trimming at V came to 1 base and at J to 5 bases, leaving 10 bases not matched to a gene. Germline V gives CDR1 SGHTA, CDR2 FQGTGA. There are 16 residues in the CDR3. The CDR3: CASSLSRAGAGETQYF. The CDR3 nucleotides are TGTGCCAGCAGCTTAAGTAGGGCGGGAGCAGGGGAGACCCAGTACTTC.

This sequence joins TRBV5-1 and TRBJ1-2; D might be TRBD1 (5 bases). The germline CDR1 and CDR2 sequences are SGHRS and YFSETQ. CDR3 length: 14 residues. Trimming cost V 0 bases and J 8 bases, with 14 bases left between them. CDR3 region: CASSLDGGGVGYTF. The CDR3 DNA is TGCGCCAGCAGCTTGGACGGCGGAGGGGTCGGCTACACCTTC.

The chain is built from TRBV19 and TRBJ2-1; the match to TRBD2 covers 12 bases. The trim removed 2 bases at V and 6 bases at J, leaving 2 bases unmatched. This CDR3 comprises 15 residues. CDR1 is LNHDA and CDR2 is SQIVND in the germline V gene (reference sequence). As DNA, the CDR3 is TGTGCCAGTAGTATACCTAGCGGGAGGGGCAATGAGCAGTTCTTC. Translated, it gives CASSIPSGRGNEQFF.

This chain connects TRBV5-4 to TRBJ2-1; tentative D call: TRBD2 (5 bases). The V end was cut by 2 bases, the J end by 5 bases, with 14 bases between. This CDR3 spans 15 amino acids. Germline lookup yields CDR1 SGHNT and CDR2 YYREEE (reference sequence). CDR3 region: CASSFPDSTHNEQFF. The CDR3 DNA follows: TGTGCCAGCAGCTTCCCGGACTCAACACACAATGAGCAGTTCTTC.

The chain uses TRBV28 and TRBJ2-1, with 7 positions matching TRBD2. The CDR3 consists of 17 residues. CDR1 is MDHEN and CDR2 is SYDVKM in the germline V gene. The trim removed 7 bases at V and 4 bases at J, leaving 16 bases unmatched. CDR3 amino acids: CASTPAGGGVGYNEQFF. CDR3 DNA: TGTGCCAGCACCCCCGCGGGCGGGGGAGTAGGGTACAATGAGCAGTTCTTC.

The gene calls are TRBV10-1 and TRBJ1-5, with TRBD1 identical over 9 bases. V was pared by 2 bases and J by 9 bases, with 5 bases of the junction left unmatched. The CDR3 covers 14 residues. The germline CDR1 and CDR2 sequences are WNHNN and SYGVQD (reference sequence). The CDR3 here is CASSEPGQGSPQHF. CDR3 DNA: TGCGCCAGCAGTGAGCCGGGACAGGGATCGCCCCAGCATTTT.

This rearrangement joins TRBV2 to TRBJ2-3; a possible D gene is TRBD1 (5 bases). CDR3 length: 15 amino acids. Germline V gene sequence: CDR1 SNHLY, CDR2 FYNNEI. The V end lost 4 bases, the J end lost 0 bases, and 11 bases lay between the germline ends. The CDR3 protein is CASSVGATSTDTQYF. DNA of the CDR3: TGTGCCAGCAGTGTAGGGGCGACTAGCACAGATACGCAGTATTTT.

The rearrangement links TRBV7-7 to TRBJ2-1, with a tentative D call TRBD1 (6 bases). V was trimmed by 5 bases and J by 9 bases, leaving 14 bases between them. The length of the CDR3 is 13 residues. CDR1 SSHAT and CDR2 FNYEAQ come from the germline V gene (reference sequence). The CDR3: CASSDQGNSEQFF. In DNA form, the CDR3 reads TGTGCCAGCAGCGATCAGGGGAATAGTGAGCAGTTCTTC.